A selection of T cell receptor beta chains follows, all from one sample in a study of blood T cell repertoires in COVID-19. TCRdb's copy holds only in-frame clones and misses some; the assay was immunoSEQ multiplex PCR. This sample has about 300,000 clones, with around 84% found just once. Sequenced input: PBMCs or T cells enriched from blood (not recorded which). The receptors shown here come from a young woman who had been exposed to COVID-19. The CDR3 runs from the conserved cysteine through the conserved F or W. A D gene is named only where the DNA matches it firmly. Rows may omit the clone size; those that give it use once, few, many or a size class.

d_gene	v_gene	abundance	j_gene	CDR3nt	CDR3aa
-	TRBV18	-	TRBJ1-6	TGTGCCAGCTCACCGGGCAGTTCACCCCTCCACTTT	CASSPGSSPLHF
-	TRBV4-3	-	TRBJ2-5	TGCGCCAGCAGCCCCACCGGCCAGGGAGGTTTGGAGACCCAGTACTTC	CASSPTGQGGLETQYF
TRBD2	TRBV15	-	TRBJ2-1	TGTGCCACCAGCAGAGTCGGCGGGAGTATCTACAATGAGCAGTTCTTC	CATSRVGGSIYNEQFF
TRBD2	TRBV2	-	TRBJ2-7	TGTGCCAGCAGCCCGGGACTAGTCTCCTACGAGCAGTACTTC	CASSPGLVSYEQYF
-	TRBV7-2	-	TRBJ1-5	TGTGCCAGCAGCCCCTTAGGAGATAGCAATCAGCCCCAGCATTTT	CASSPLGDSNQPQHF
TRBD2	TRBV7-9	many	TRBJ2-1	TGTGCCAGCAGCTACGGGACTAGCGACGAGCAGTTCTTC	CASSYGTSDEQFF
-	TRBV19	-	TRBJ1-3	TGTGCCAGTAACAGGGACCCTGGAAACACCATATATTTT	CASNRDPGNTIYF
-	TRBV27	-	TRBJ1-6	TGTGCCAGCAGTTTATCCCACGCTTCGGGCAGGGACTCGCGTTCACCCCTCCACTTT	CASSLSHASGRDSRSPLHF
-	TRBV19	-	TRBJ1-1	TGTGCCACCCCAAATCCTGAAGCTTTCTTT	CATPNPEAFF
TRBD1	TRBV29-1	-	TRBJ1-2	TGCAGCGTCGAGAGTACGACAGGGACCAATGGCTACACCTTC	CSVESTTGTNGYTF
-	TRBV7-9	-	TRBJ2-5	TGTGCCAGCAGCTTAGTCCTCTGGACAGAACAAGAGACCCAGTACTTC	CASSLVLWTEQETQYF
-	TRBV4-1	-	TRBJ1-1	TGCGCCAGCAGCCAAGAGAACCCGTATAGGGGGACTGAAGCTTTCTTT	CASSQENPYRGTEAFF
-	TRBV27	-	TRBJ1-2	TGTGCCAGCAGTTTGATCGGGCGGGGTGGCTACACCTTC	CASSLIGRGGYTF
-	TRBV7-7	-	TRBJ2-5	TGTGCTAGCAGCGGGGACACGGGATCCCTAGAGACCCAGTACTTC	CASSGDTGSLETQYF
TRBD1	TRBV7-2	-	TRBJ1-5	TGTGCCAGCAGCGAGGGGGCGGGGCCCCATCAGCCCCAGCATTTT	CASSEGAGPHQPQHF
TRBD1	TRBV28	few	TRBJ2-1	TGTGCCAGCAGTCGATTCGGACAGGGCGGCACCTACAATGAGCAGTTCTTC	CASSRFGQGGTYNEQFF
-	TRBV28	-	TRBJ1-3	TGTGCCAGCAGTCCTCCATATAAGCTCCCCTTTTCGGACACCATATATTTT	CASSPPYKLPFSDTIYF
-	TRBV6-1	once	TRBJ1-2	TGTGCCAGCAGTGGGGCAGGAACGACTAACTATGGCTACACCTTC	CASSGAGTTNYGYTF
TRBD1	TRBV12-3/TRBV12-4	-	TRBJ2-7	TGTGCCAGCAGTTCCTGGACAGGGGACGAGCAGTACTTC	CASSSWTGDEQYF
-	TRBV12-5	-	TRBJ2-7	TGTGCTAGCGTAGTCGTTGGGGCCCCCTACGAGCAGTACTTC	CASVVVGAPYEQYF
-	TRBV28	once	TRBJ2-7	TGTGCCAGCAGTTTTCCGGGGGGCGGATCCTACGAGCAGTACTTC	CASSFPGGGSYEQYF
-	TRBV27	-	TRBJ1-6	TGTGCCAGCAGCCTCGTCCAGGGAAATTCACCCCTCCACTTT	CASSLVQGNSPLHF
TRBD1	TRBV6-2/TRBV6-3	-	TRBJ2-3	TGTGCCAGCAGCCAGACAGGGTCTAGCACAGATACGCAGTATTTT	CASSQTGSSTDTQYF
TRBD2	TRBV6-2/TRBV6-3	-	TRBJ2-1	TGTGCCAGCAGTACTCAAATTTTCGGGACTACGCTCAATGAGCAGTTCTTC	CASSTQIFGTTLNEQFF
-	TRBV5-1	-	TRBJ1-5	TGCGCCAGCAGCTCGTCAGGGTATAGCAATCAGCCCCAGCATTTT	CASSSSGYSNQPQHF
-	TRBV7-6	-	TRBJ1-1	TGTGCCAGCAGCTTAGATGGGCTGAACACTGAAGCTTTCTTT	CASSLDGLNTEAFF
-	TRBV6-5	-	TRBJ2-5	TGTGCCAGCATCCAAGGAGGGGCGGGGCAAGAGACCCAGTACTTC	CASIQGGAGQETQYF
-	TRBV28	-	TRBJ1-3	TGTGCCAGCAGTTTAACGGGGTCTGGAAACACCATATATTTT	CASSLTGSGNTIYF
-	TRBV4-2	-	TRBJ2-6	TGTGCCAGCAGCCAAGCCCAGGGGCGCTCTGGGGCCAACGTCCTGACTTTC	CASSQAQGRSGANVLTF
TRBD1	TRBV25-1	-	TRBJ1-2	TGTGCCAGCAGTGGAAGGGACAGGGGGACCTATGGCTACACCTTC	CASSGRDRGTYGYTF
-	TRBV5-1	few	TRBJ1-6	TGCGCCAGCAGCTTGGCACAGAGCTCCTATAATTCACCCCTCCACTTT	CASSLAQSSYNSPLHF
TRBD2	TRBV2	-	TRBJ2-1	TGTGCCAGCCTAGGTGCGGGGGGCCTCTACAATGAGCAGTTCTTC	CASLGAGGLYNEQFF
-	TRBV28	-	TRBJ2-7	TGTGCCAGCAGGTCTAATGGGGCCGGACAGCGGGACTACGAGCAGTACTTC	CASRSNGAGQRDYEQYF
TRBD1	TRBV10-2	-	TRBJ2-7	TGCGCCAGCGAAACAGGGGACAACGAGCAGTACTTC	CASETGDNEQYF
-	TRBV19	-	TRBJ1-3	TGTGCCAGTAGTATTGAGGAGGGTGGAAACACCATATATTTT	CASSIEEGGNTIYF
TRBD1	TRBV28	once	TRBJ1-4	TGTGCCAGCAGTAATAGGACAGGGGGTGATAATGAAAAACTGTTTTTT	CASSNRTGGDNEKLFF
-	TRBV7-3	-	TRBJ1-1	TGTGCCAGCAGCCCTGGGGCGGGGGACCCTGAAGCTTTCTTT	CASSPGAGDPEAFF